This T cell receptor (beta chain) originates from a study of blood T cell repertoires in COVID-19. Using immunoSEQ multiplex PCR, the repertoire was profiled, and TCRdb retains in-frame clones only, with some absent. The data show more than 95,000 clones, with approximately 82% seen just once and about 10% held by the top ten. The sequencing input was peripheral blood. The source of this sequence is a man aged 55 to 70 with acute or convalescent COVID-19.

The CDR3 is CAWIAGGPWNEQFF. The CDR3 coding sequence is TGTGCCTGGATAGCGGGAGGGCCGTGGAATGAGCAGTTCTTC. V and J are TRBV30 and TRBJ2-1; 11 bases are a match to TRBD2. The junction had 6 bases not matched to a gene; V was cut back by 4 bases and J by 7 bases. Germline V gives CDR1 GTSNPN, CDR2 SVGIG (reference sequence). This CDR3 has 14 amino acids.